This T cell receptor (beta chain) came from a study of CD8 T cells in Susac syndrome. A quantity of about 0.5 to 1 ug RNA underwent reverse transcription using random hexamers. TCR beta CDR3 was amplified by immunoSEQ covering 54 Vbeta and 13 Jbeta. TCRdb called the immunoSEQ multiplex PCR reads again in MiXCR, with one record for every CDR3 protein. The profile covers more than 95,000 distinct CDR3 sequences, with approximately 93% appearing a single time and about 0.09% taken by the ten largest. Per the germline V gene, CDR1 is SQVTM and CDR2 is ANQGSEA. After removal of 3 bases from V and 3 bases from J, the junction contained 11 bases not matched to a gene. The CDR3 runs 16 residues. The sequenced target, TCR beta, came from blood CD8+ and CD4+ T cells. Treatment-naive patients with stable or active relapsing-remitting disease served as multiple sclerosis controls.

The chain is built from TRBV29-1 and TRBJ1-1, with 9 bases fitting TRBD1. The TCR was taken from a human donor with multiple sclerosis. Material for sequencing was CD4+ T cells from PBMCs. CDR3 amino acids: CSVEGLRDREDTEAFF. CDR3 in DNA: TGCAGCGTTGAGGGACTGAGGGACAGGGAGGACACTGAAGCTTTCTTT.